Only a few counts were recorded for the clone carrying this T cell receptor (beta chain). What it binds is unknown. This record belongs to a study of T-cell memory formation after mild COVID-19. Study-wide results and limits: Those CD4+ clones that contracted were mainly in CM and EM (CD8+ ones in EMRA).

TCRdb recomputed calls from the 5' RACE reads with MiXCR, one row per CDR3 protein. The table lists around 140,000 distinct CDR3 sequences, roughly a quarter of them singletons. The material sequenced was PBMCs or a T cell subset sorted from them (not recorded which). The clonotype comes from an adult woman who had mild COVID-19 (a few samples of this study predate the infection). Cell type and time point are not known.

CDR3 bases: TGCAGTGCTAAGGGACGGTCACTAGGAATCTCCTACGAGCAGTACTTC. It yields the protein CSAKGRSLGISYEQYF. The chain uses TRBV20-1 and TRBJ2-7; D may correspond to TRBD1 or TRBD2 (5 bases each). The CDR3 has 16 residues. Looked up from germline, CDR1 is DFQATT and CDR2 is SNEGSKA (reference sequence). V was clipped by 4 bases and J by 0 bases, with 19 bases between them.